Each of the 18 T cell receptor beta chains below was sequenced from the same sample in a study of preoperative IRX-2 immunotherapy in early breast cancer. Generated by immunoSEQ multiplex PCR, the TCRdb table keeps only in-frame clones and is missing some. The sample has 34,000 or so clones; about 95% are singletons. Described treatment: preoperative locoregional IRX-2 cytokine immunotherapy. Sampling was done from a patient treated with IRX-2 immunotherapy. The receptors here all came from a human donor with breast cancer.

Written as DNA, the CDR3 is TGCGCCAGCAGCGCCCGGACTCTAACTCAAGAGACCCAGTACTTC. Its protein product is CASSARTLTQETQYF. The chain has TRBV5-1 and TRBJ2-5; tentatively, D is TRBD2 (5 bases). CDR3 size: 15 residues. Between the trimmed V and J ends, which lost 4 bases and 2 bases, there was a span of 15 bases. Per the germline V gene, CDR1 is SGHRS and CDR2 is YFSETQ.

The chain combines TRBV6-5 with TRBJ1-2; no definite D call. Germline CDR1 is MNHEY and CDR2 is SVGAGI. The CDR3 consists of 11 residues. V shed 7 bases and J shed 5 bases, with 8 bases lying between them. In DNA form, the CDR3 reads TGTGCCAGCACCTCGGATTATGGCTACACCTTC. The encoded protein is CASTSDYGYTF.

The CDR3 protein is CASSFVSSYEQYF. CDR3 sequence (DNA): TGTGCCAGCAGCTTCGTTAGCTCCTACGAGCAGTACTTC. The V and J genes are TRBV7-9 and TRBJ2-7; D gene uncertain. The CDR3 covers 13 residues. V was trimmed by 3 bases and J by 0 bases, leaving 6 bases between them. The germline gives CDR1 SEHNR, CDR2 FQNEAQ (reference sequence).

This chain uses TRBV7-6 with TRBJ2-7; 9 bases line up with TRBD2. There are 15 residues in the CDR3. Germline trimming cut 1 base from V and 2 bases from J; bases unmatched to any gene: 3. Germline CDR1 reads SGHVS; CDR2 reads FNYEAQ. For the CDR3, the DNA is TGTGCCAGCAGCTTAGGGGGGACTAGCACCTACGAGCAGTACTTC. Its protein product is CASSLGGTSTYEQYF.

This clone has only one observation. The chain combines TRBV4-1 with TRBJ2-6; no clear D gene. Trimming stripped 0 bases from V and 0 bases from J, with 9 bases between. Germline V lookup: CDR1 MGHRA, CDR2 YSYEKL. This CDR3 is 17 amino acids long. The CDR3 sequence: CASSQDEALSGANVLTF. The CDR3, as DNA: TGCGCCAGCAGCCAAGATGAGGCTCTCTCTGGGGCCAACGTCCTGACTTTC.

V and J are TRBV5-4 and TRBJ2-3; the D gene is possibly TRBD2 (5 bases). Trimming shortened V by 4 bases and J by 6 bases, and 12 bases separated the two germline ends. Germline V gives CDR1 SGHNT, CDR2 YYREEE (reference sequence). This CDR3 is 13 amino acids long. For the CDR3, the DNA is TGTGCCAGCAGCCTACAAACTAGTGATACGCAGTATTTT. Its protein is CASSLQTSDTQYF.

The J gene is TRBJ2-1, the V gene TRBV6-6; D gene ambiguous. V lost 8 bases and J 5 bases, leaving 7 bases between the germline ends. This CDR3 spans 11 amino acids. From germline, CDR1 is MNHNY and CDR2 SVGAGI (reference sequence). Here the CDR3 DNA reads TGTGCCAGCCGCTGGGACAATGAGCAGTTCTTC. Translating it yields CASRWDNEQFF.

This clone was seen just once. The chain is built from TRBV7-2 and TRBJ1-2, with D possibly being TRBD1 (5 bases). Looked up from germline, CDR1 is SGHTA and CDR2 is FQGNSA. The CDR3 runs 14 residues. V was shortened by 7 bases and J by 5 bases, with 17 bases between the two germline ends. CDR3 sequence: CASTEPGRSYGYTF. CDR3 DNA: TGTGCCAGCACGGAGCCGGGACGGTCATATGGCTACACCTTC.

The chain is built from TRBV11-2 and TRBJ1-4, with no clear D. Per the germline V gene, CDR1 is SGHAT and CDR2 is FQNNGV. The CDR3 contains 15 residues. Trimming shortened V by 2 bases and J by 0 bases, and 7 bases separated the two germline ends. The CDR3 coding sequence is TGTGCCAGCAGCTTAAGGAGCGCAACTAATGAAAAACTGTTTTTT. Protein: CASSLRSATNEKLFF.

The chain links TRBV7-9 to TRBJ2-2; the match to TRBD2 covers 12 bases. The germline V gene has CDR1 SEHNR and CDR2 FQNEAQ (reference sequence). With V trimmed by 4 bases and J by 6 bases, 6 bases remained unmatched. CDR3 length: 16 amino acids. CDR3 loop: CASSSLAGGPSGELFF. CDR3 nucleotide sequence: TGTGCCAGCAGCTCGCTAGCGGGAGGGCCGTCCGGGGAGCTGTTTTTT.

This chain links TRBV7-9 with TRBJ2-2; D call uncertain. From germline, CDR1 is SEHNR and CDR2 FQNEAQ (reference sequence). The V and J ends lost 3 bases and 7 bases respectively, with 15 bases between them. The CDR3 has 15 amino acids. The CDR3 loop reads CASSLGNYVGGELFF. DNA for the CDR3: TGTGCCAGCAGCTTGGGAAACTACGTCGGCGGGGAGCTGTTTTTT.

The V gene is TRBV6-6, the J gene TRBJ1-3, with TRBD1 matching 7 bases. J lost 1 base, V lost 6 bases, and 3 bases had no gene match. The length of the CDR3 is 14 residues. The germline CDR1 and CDR2 sequences are MNHNY and SVGAGI (reference sequence). The CDR3 sequence is CASSKTGSGNTIYF. The CDR3 region has the DNA TGTGCCAGCAGCAAGACAGGGTCTGGAAACACCATATATTTT.

J is TRBJ1-1 and V is TRBV5-1, with 7 positions matching TRBD1. The V segment lost 7 bases and the J segment 4 bases; nucleotides outside the gene matches: 10. CDR1 and CDR2 (germline): SGHRS, YFSETQ. The CDR3 is made up of 14 amino acids. The CDR3 here is CASQTATGATEAFF. CDR3 nucleotide sequence: TGCGCCAGCCAAACCGCAACAGGGGCCACTGAAGCTTTCTTT.

The chain has TRBV5-1 and TRBJ2-1, with a possible D match to TRBD2 (5 bases). Germline values: CDR1 SGHRS, CDR2 YFSETQ. Deletions cut 5 bases from V and 4 bases from J, with 16 bases between. The CDR3 covers 15 residues. The CDR3 spells CASSRAETTYNEQFF. DNA of the CDR3: TGCGCCAGCAGTCGAGCGGAGACAACGTACAATGAGCAGTTCTTC.

The chain has TRBV7-9 and TRBJ2-7, with a tentative D call TRBD1 (5 bases). The V gene's germline CDR1 is SEHNR and CDR2 FQNEAQ (reference sequence). Trimming removed 5 bases from V and 6 bases from J, with 23 bases in between. The CDR3 runs 16 residues. CDR3 residues: CASSHRQTAFLAEQYF. The DNA of the CDR3 is TGTGCCAGCAGCCACAGGCAAACAGCCTTCCTCGCCGAGCAGTACTTC. The whole variable domain, remainder taken from reference TRBV7-9 and TRBJ2-7, is DTGVSQNPRHKITKRGQNVTFRCDPISEHNRLYWYRQTLGQGPEFLTYFQNEAQLEKSRLLSDRFSAERPKGSFSTLEIQRTEQGDSAMYLCASSHRQTAFLAEQYFGPGTRLTVT.

In its sample, this clone was seen once. The V gene is TRBV9, the J gene TRBJ2-1; TRBD2 matches at 9 bases. CDR1 and CDR2 from the germline V gene are SGDLS and YYNGEE. The CDR3 has 15 residues. The V gene end was trimmed by 1 base and the J gene end by 4 bases; junction bases not matched to a gene: 3. In nucleotides, the CDR3 is TGTGCCAGCAGCGTATTGACTAGCGGTTACAATGAGCAGTTCTTC. Translation: CASSVLTSGYNEQFF. Supplemented by reference TRBV9 and TRBJ2-1, the full variable domain reads DSGVTQTPKHLITATGQRVTLRCSPRSGDLSVYWYQQSLDQGLQFLIQYYNGEERAKGNILERFSAQQFPDLHSELNLSSLELGDSALYFCASSVLTSGYNEQFFGPGTRLTVL.

The rearrangement uses TRBV7-6 and TRBJ2-2; D may be TRBD1 (5 bases). From germline, CDR1 is SGHVS and CDR2 FNYEAQ. With 1 base removed from V and 13 bases from J, the gap between germline ends came to 13 bases. The CDR3 consists of 13 residues. In DNA, the CDR3 is TGTGCCAGCAGCTTAGGTGCCCAAAGGGGGCTGTTTTTT. Translated: CASSLGAQRGLFF.

The chain carries TRBV18 and TRBJ2-7; 7 bases agree with TRBD2. V shed 3 bases and J 2 bases; nucleotides not matched to a gene: 7. Germline lookup yields CDR1 KGHSH and CDR2 LQKENI. CDR3 length: 15 residues. The CDR3 region is CASSPPRGLPYEQYF. The DNA of the CDR3 is TGTGCCAGCTCACCGCCAAGGGGACTACCCTACGAGCAGTACTTC.